The rows below give T cell receptor beta chains drawn from one sample of a study of blood T cell repertoires in COVID-19. Measured with immunoSEQ multiplex PCR; TCRdb has only the in-frame clones, and not every one. The repertoire holds about 44,000 clones, approximately 90% seen once, with 23% in the top ten. The specimen sequenced was peripheral blood. These receptors all stem from a woman aged 80 or older in a cohort sampled during active or convalescent COVID-19. The CDR3 runs from the conserved cysteine through the conserved F or W. The order of the fields is clone size, V gene, J gene, CDR3 protein. Not all rows give a size; the values are once, few, many and, for expanded clones, a class.

>NA|TRBV28|TRBJ1-3
CASSRDTRDTIYF
>NA|TRBV7-3|TRBJ2-5
CASSLGLAGDRIYF
>NA|TRBV10-3|TRBJ1-2
CATHGGTGVDYGYTF
>NA|TRBV7-9|TRBJ1-2
CASSRSGTGNYGYTF
>once|TRBV29-1|TRBJ2-3
CSVRSVGLAGPARDTQYF
>once|TRBV7-9|TRBJ2-1
CASSSRDLAGGSFNEQFF
>few|TRBV9|TRBJ1-6
CASSVEGQGRSPLHF
>NA|TRBV6-1|TRBJ2-1
CASSESGGPYNEQFF
>NA|TRBV28|TRBJ1-2
CASSFGGGSSYGYTF
>NA|TRBV24-1|TRBJ2-5
CATSDSATGGIQETQYF
>NA|TRBV19|TRBJ1-4
CASSPDAVRNEKLFF
>once|TRBV12-3/TRBV12-4|TRBJ2-7
CASSSGQDEQYF
>NA|TRBV5-1|TRBJ1-5
CASSLVPGNQPQHF
>NA|TRBV5-4|TRBJ2-1
CASGRLQGGEQFF
>NA|TRBV5-6|TRBJ2-7
CASSNTGTGGVEQYF